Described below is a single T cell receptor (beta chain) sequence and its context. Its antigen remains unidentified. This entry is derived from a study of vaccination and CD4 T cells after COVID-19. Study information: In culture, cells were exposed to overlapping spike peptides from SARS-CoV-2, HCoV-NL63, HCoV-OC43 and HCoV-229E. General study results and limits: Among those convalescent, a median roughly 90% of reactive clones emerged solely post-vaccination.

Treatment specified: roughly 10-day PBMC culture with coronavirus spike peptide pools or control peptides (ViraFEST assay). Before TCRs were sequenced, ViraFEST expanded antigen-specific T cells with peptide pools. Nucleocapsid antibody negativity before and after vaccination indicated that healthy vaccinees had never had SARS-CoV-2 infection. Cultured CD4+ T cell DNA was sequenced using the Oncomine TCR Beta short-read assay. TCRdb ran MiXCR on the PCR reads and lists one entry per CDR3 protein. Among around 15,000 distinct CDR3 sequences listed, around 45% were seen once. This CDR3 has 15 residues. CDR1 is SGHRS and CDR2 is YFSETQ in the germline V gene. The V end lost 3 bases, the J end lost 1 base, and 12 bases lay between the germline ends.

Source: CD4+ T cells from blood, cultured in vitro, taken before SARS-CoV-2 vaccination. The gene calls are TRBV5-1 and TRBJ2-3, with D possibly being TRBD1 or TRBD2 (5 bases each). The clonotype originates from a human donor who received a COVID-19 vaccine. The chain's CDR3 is CASSSLGRRTDTQYF. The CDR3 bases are TGCGCCAGCAGCTCTTTGGGACGGCGCACAGATACGCAGTATTTT. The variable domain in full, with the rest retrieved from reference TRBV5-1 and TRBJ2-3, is KAGVTQTPRYLIKTRGQQVTLSCSPISGHRSVSWYQQTPGQGLQFLFEYFSETQRNKGNFPGRFSGRQFSNSRSEMNVSTLELGDSALYLCASSSLGRRTDTQYFGPGTRLTVL.